The T cell receptor beta chain described here comes from a study of blood T cell repertoires in COVID-19. The wider study: Acute-phase and convalescent COVID-19 samples originated in the United States, Italy and Spain.

The CDR3 runs 17 residues. V dropped 2 bases and J dropped 5; count of bases not matched to a gene: 10. Germline CDR1 SEHNR, CDR2 FQNEAQ (reference sequence). As originally analysed: Using reference gene primer amplification, nucleated cell counts were estimated. TCRdb's copy holds only in-frame clones and misses some; the assay was immunoSEQ multiplex PCR. V, J and clone size were drawn from that table, and D and trimming were deduced from the DNA. In the table there are hundreds of thousands of clones, approximately 87% of which are singletons. V gene TRBV7-9 combines with J gene TRBJ2-5; 11 bases line up with TRBD2. The receptor was derived from a woman aged 40 to 50 who had recovered from COVID-19. Input material: peripheral blood. The CDR3 spells CASSLTLAGVTGETQYF. In nucleotides, the CDR3 is TGTGCCAGCAGCTTAACACTAGCGGGGGTAACGGGGGAGACCCAGTACTTC.